This T cell receptor beta chain was retrieved from a study of cytomegalovirus exposure and HLA in healthy donors (dated 2017 in TCRdb). For the wider study: In an earlier analysis of roughly 590 of the donors, less than 350 Gb of sequence data and some 100 million unique TCR beta sequences from roughly 190 million T cells were reported. In a later genetic analysis, genome-wide SNP genotypes for about three fifths of the roughly 670 donors were used, and that subset was treated as a discovery cohort. HLA typing included class I and class II loci at four-digit resolution. An early release covering 500 to 750 HLA-typed donors comprised roughly 300 gigabases of sequencing data and around 80 million unique TCR sequences. Because of strong linkage in the cohort, four or five DR-DQ haplotypes were treated as single units for association and clustering. The genetic ancestry cluster associated with self-reported Caucasian donors included roughly 84% of the approximately 400 genotyped donors. High-throughput TCR immunosequencing, statistical association of individual TCRs with disease status, and machine learning were combined to predict cytomegalovirus infection status. The study was designed to test whether signatures of past pathogen exposure could be identified by cataloging public T cell receptors. Using immunosequencing, the study profiled T cell repertoires from about 610 subjects and related those repertoires to cytomegalovirus serostatus. Donor age, sex, ethnicity and CMV serostatus were compiled alongside the repertoire data. Typing coverage differed by locus: A, B, C, DRB1 and DQB1 were typed in roughly 620-630 donors, DQA1 in about 560, DPA1 in 600 to 610, and DPB1 in 450 to 490. On average, around 240,000 unique TCR beta nucleotide sequences were sequenced per donor among some 420 genotyped donors of the cohort, with 15% to 20% of those sequences being non-productive. Rather than drawing on any new phenotypic data, the later analysis identified candidate immune exposures from TCR beta sequences and the way those sequences occurred across donors. Every repertoire in the discovery cohort had been generated on one and the same sequencing platform. A later analysis re-examined previously published TCR beta repertoires from just over 650 donors and added high-resolution HLA genotyping to investigate patterns of TCR occurrence. A separate validation cohort of 100 to 150 different subjects was used in addition to the 666-subject first cohort. To decide whether each TCR beta V gene segment behaved as functional or pseudogenic, an earlier analysis of approximately 600 of the donors relied on high-throughput TCR beta sequencing. The investigation overall reported the following: A further reported finding was that TCR beta sequences accurately predicted the HLA-A and HLA-B alleles for most subjects in the first cohort. Roughly uniform sequencing depth across donors was assumed in presence/absence analyses, although this assumption may not hold. In a later analysis, most CMV-associated TCR beta chains were found to appear HLA-restricted, with HLA associations seemingly driven largely by CMV exposure. This cohort had only TCR beta chains sequenced, and the lack of alpha or paired-chain data limited which features could be detected. CMV serostatus was the only immune exposure information available for the cohort. Compared with the 666-donor mean, donors in an Asian-associated ancestry cluster had fewer N-insertions in productive TCRs, according to a later genetic analysis. The sequencing pipeline was judged likely to have produced a cluster of highly shared sequence variants as a technical artifact. In both the original and validation cohorts, the classifier was reported to diagnose cytomegalovirus status with high specificity and sensitivity. Most TCR sequences were seen in very few donors, while some public TCRs were found in many individuals. Several of the top co-occurrence clusters appeared to be linked to parvovirus B19, influenza, CMV and Epstein-Barr virus, according to a later analysis. Because some donors lacked HLA typing at each locus, the association tests relied only on the typed subset. Strong co-occurrence of HLA alleles, especially DR and DQ, made assigning TCR associations to individual alleles difficult. In a later analysis, HLA-associated TCR beta chains showed more clonal expansion and lower generation probabilities than non-associated chains that were equally common. It was suggested by the authors that the approach could potentially be generalized to other disease states and immunological phenotypes. In a later analysis, around 15,000 TCR beta sequences were associated with specific HLA alleles at a false discovery rate of 0.05. The earlier analysis of approximately 590 of the donors excluded about 16 rarely observed V segments, including chromosome 9 orphons, because counts were too low. According to a later analysis, TCR association rates differed among HLA loci, with DRB1 alleles showing the most associated TCRs and HLA-C alleles showing the fewest. In an earlier analysis of roughly 560 of the donors, most TCR beta V segments were observed in productive rearrangements about 87% or about 30% of the time, broadly matching IMGT annotations. In a later genetic analysis, a missense DCLRE1C variant was associated with V-gene and J-gene trimming of TCR beta chains, and the association was replicated in an independent cohort. A few of the identified cytomegalovirus-associated TCR beta chains were confirmed in vitro to be specific for cytomegalovirus antigens. Some IMGT-functional V segments, including TRBV6-2 and TRBV6-3, could not be told apart with the 87-base-pair reads, so those segments were excluded. The study listed 164 TCR beta chains as associated with cytomegalovirus. Correlated functional status among segregating V segments might be attributable to linkage disequilibrium, but an unknown experimental factor could not be ruled out.

The cohort comprised 670 or so healthy bone marrow donors. All cohort members were sampled while nominally healthy, although unrecorded immune exposures were likely present. The donor tested CMV seropositive and was one of the 289 seropositive cohort members. A peripheral blood sample was provided by each donor, and peripheral blood mononuclear cells were used for TCR beta sequencing. The Qiagen DNeasy Blood Extraction Kit was used to extract genomic DNA from the blood cell samples. Preparation of the library involved the immunoSEQ multiplex PCR assay. A mixture of 60 forward primers for TCR Vbeta segments and 13 reverse primers for TCR Jbeta segments was used in the multiplex PCR. The CDR3 region of rearranged TCR beta genes was amplified from genomic DNA by a multiplex PCR assay. The Illumina HiSeq System was used to sequence the amplified TCR beta libraries as 87-base-pair reads. In the original analysis: Across the 600 to 700 repertoires, a later analysis counted 75 million to 90 million unique TCR beta chains, 8.5 million to 12 million of which were shared by at least two donors. A nearest-neighbor algorithm error-corrected the raw reads and collapsed the reads into unique sequences, merging closely related sequences to remove PCR and sequencing errors. Alignment of CDR3 sequences to IMGT reference sequences was used to assign V, D and J gene segments. For a sequence to be retained, at least a six-nucleotide match to both a V gene segment and a J gene segment was required. A rearrangement was called productive if the CDR3 had no stop codons and remained in frame with V and J, and every other rearrangement was called non-productive. CDR3 was defined by IMGT convention, running from the second conserved V-encoded cysteine to the conserved J-encoded phenylalanine. Sequences without an unambiguous match to a single V gene segment were excluded from the earlier analysis of approximately 600 of the donors. In an earlier analysis of 587 of the donors, a V segment was called functional when productive rearrangements were above 56.7%, and segregating when the standard deviation between donors exceeded 5%. A statistical classification framework was developed to diagnose cytomegalovirus status using the catalog of TCR beta chain sequences. In a later analysis, V and J genes were assigned by comparing TCR nucleotide sequences against IMGT/GENE-DB human TR gene sequences. Using the TCRdist pipeline, a later analysis assigned CDR3 sequences along with most-parsimonious VDJ recombination scenarios. In a later analysis, each TCR beta chain was defined by its CDR3 amino acid sequence together with its V-gene family, and reads without a unique V-gene family were excluded. In a later analysis, 450 to 600 highly shared, low-generation-probability nucleotide sequences were removed to address suspected cross-contamination and a sequencing artifact. For each public chain, a later analysis derived a clonal expansion index from normalized ranks of inferred template counts within each repertoire. Generation probabilities in a later analysis came from a VDJ recombination model fitted to out-of-frame rearrangements, and those results were checked against IGoR. In a later analysis, TCR-TCR, TCR-HLA and TCR-CMV co-occurrence was scored with hypergeometric tests, and a repertoire-size bias correction was applied to TCR pairs. To estimate false discovery rates, a later analysis permuted the HLA or CMV assignments 20 times. A later analysis grouped co-occurring TCRs with DBSCAN, adding TCRdist sequence similarity when clustering within HLA-allele-positive subsets. Repertoires with fewer than 30,000 or more than 120,000 public chains were left out of co-occurrence clustering, as were about 5 repertoires with anomalous nucleotide sharing. The source is immuneACCESS, and TCRdb retained only in-frame sequences with V and J called. Part of the clones is not carried over; for the studies checked, unresolved V genes explain less than half of this, and the remainder is unexplained. V and J calls and clone size are given by that table; D and trimming were obtained from the DNA. Recorded for this sample are 100,000 to 150,000 clones; roughly 82% of them occurred a single time. The top ten clones comprise approximately 11% of the sample.

Comment on this clone: It lacks a known antigen. Base quality data are lacking; no much larger clone is found one base away.

There are 13 amino acids in the CDR3, from cysteine to phenylalanine inclusive. Here the CDR3 DNA is all that survives: 39 bases in frame from base 1. Reading the germline V gene (reference sequence) gives CDR1 SEHNR and CDR2 FQNEAQ. The V end gives up 6 bases and the J end 5 bases, leaving 0 bases in the junction not matched to a gene. The sequence links TRBV7-9 to TRBJ2-2, with TRBD2 identical over 10 junction bases. This receptor was obtained from a male donor in good health and CMV-seropositive. The sample comprised PBMCs. The encoded CDR3 is CASSSGGTGELFF. At the DNA level, the sequence is TGTGCCAGCAGTAGCGGGGGGACCGGGGAGCTGTTTTTT.